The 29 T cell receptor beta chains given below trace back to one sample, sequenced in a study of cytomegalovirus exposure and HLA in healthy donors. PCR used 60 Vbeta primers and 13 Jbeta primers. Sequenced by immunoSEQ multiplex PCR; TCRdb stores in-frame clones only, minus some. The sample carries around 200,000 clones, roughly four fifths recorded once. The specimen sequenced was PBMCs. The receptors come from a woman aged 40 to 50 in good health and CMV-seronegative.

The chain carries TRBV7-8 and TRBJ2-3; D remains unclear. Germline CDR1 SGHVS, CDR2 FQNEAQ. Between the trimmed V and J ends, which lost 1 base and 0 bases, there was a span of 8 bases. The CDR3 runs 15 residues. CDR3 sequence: CASSLESGSTDTQYF. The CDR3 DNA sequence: TGTGCCAGCAGCTTAGAGTCAGGCAGCACAGATACGCAGTATTTT.

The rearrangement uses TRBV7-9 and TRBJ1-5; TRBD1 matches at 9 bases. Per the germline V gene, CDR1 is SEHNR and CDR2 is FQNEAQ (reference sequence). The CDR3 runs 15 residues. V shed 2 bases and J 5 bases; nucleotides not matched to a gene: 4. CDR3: CASSLTDRGDQPQHF. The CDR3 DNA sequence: TGTGCCAGCAGCTTAACGGACAGGGGAGATCAGCCCCAGCATTTT.

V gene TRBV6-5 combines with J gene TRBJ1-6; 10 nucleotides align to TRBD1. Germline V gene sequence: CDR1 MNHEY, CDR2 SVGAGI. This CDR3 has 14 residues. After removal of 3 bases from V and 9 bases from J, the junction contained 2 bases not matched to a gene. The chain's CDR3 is CASSYRDRGSPLHF. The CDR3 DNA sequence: TGTGCCAGCAGTTATCGGGACAGGGGTTCACCCCTCCACTTT.

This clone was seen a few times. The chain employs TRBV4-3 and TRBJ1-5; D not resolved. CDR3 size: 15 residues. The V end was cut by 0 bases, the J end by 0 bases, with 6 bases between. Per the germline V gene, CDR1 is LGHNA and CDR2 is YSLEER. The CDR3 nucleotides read TGCGCCAGCAGCCAAGATCCCAATAGCAATCAGCCCCAGCATTTT. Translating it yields CASSQDPNSNQPQHF.

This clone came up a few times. The CDR3 is CASNIGGNTEAFF. CDR3 nucleotide sequence: TGCGCCAGCAACATCGGGGGGAACACTGAAGCTTTCTTT. The genes are TRBV5-1 and TRBJ1-1, with D maybe TRBD1 (5 bases). Germline-derived CDR1 and CDR2 are SGHRS and YFSETQ. This CDR3 is built from 13 residues. V lost 6 bases and J lost 1, with 10 bases in between.

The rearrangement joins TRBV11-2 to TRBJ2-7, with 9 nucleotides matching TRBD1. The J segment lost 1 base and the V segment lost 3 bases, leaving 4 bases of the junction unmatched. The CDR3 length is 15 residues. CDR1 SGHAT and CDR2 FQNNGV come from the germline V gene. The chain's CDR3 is CASSFPGQGSYEQYF. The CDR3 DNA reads TGTGCCAGCAGCTTCCCTGGACAGGGGTCCTACGAGCAGTACTTC.

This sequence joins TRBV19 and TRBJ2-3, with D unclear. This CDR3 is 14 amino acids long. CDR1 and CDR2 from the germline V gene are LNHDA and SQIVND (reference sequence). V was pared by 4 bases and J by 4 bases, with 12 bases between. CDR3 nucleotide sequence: TGTGCCAGTAGTACTAGTGCCGCCCCAGATACGCAGTATTTT. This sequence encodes CASSTSAAPDTQYF. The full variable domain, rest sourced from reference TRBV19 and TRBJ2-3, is DGGITQSPKYLFRKEGQNVTLSCEQNLNHDAMYWYRQDPGQGLRLIYYSQIVNDFQKGDIAEGYSVSREKKESFPLTVTSAQKNPTAFYLCASSTSAAPDTQYFGPGTRLTVL.

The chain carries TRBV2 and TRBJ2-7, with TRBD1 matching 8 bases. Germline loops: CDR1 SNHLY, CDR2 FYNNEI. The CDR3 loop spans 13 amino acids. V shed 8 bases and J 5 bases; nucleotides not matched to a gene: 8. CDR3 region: CASRQDRVHEQYF. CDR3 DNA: TGTGCCAGCCGTCAGGACAGGGTCCACGAGCAGTACTTC.

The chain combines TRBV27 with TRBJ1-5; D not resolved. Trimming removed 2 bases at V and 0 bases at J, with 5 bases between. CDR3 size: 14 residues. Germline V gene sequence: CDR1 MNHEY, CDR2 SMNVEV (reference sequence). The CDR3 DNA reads TGTGCCAGCAGTTTACAGGTTAGCAATCAGCCCCAGCATTTT. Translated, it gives CASSLQVSNQPQHF.

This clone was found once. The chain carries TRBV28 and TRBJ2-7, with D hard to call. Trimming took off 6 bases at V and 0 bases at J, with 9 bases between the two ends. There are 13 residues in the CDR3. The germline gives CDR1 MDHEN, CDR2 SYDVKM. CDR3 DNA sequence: TGTGCCAGCAGGATGGGCCACTCCTACGAGCAGTACTTC. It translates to CASRMGHSYEQYF.

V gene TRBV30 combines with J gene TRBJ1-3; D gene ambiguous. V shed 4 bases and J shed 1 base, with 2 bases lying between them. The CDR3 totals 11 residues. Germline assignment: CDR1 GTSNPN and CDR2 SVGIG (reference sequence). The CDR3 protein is CAWTSGNTIYF. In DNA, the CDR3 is TGTGCCTGGACATCTGGAAACACCATATATTTT.

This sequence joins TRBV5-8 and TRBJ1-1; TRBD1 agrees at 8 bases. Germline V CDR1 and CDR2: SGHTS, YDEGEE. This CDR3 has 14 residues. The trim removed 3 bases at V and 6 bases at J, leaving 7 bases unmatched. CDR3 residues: CASSWSGQGAEAFF. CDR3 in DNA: TGTGCCAGCAGCTGGAGCGGACAGGGAGCTGAAGCTTTCTTT. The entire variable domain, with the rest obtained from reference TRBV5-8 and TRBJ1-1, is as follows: EAGVTQSPTHLIKTRGQQATLRCSPISGHTSVYWYQQALGLGLQFLLWYDEGEERNRGNFPPRFSGRQFPNYSSELNVNALELEDSALYLCASSWSGQGAEAFFGQGTRLTVV.

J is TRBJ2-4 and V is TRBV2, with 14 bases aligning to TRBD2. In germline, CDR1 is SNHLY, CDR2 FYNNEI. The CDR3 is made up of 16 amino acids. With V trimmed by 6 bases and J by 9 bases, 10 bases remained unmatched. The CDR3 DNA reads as TGTGCCAGCAGCCCCGGACTAGCGGGGGGCCGGAGCATTCAGTACTTC. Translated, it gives CASSPGLAGGRSIQYF.

The CDR3 region is CASRKIGGAGETQYF. For the CDR3, the DNA is TGTGCCAGTAGGAAAATAGGGGGGGCTGGAGAGACCCAGTACTTC. V gene TRBV19 combines with J gene TRBJ2-5, with a possible D match to TRBD2 (7 bases). The CDR3 spans 15 residues. Trimming shortened V by 6 bases and J by 4 bases, and 18 bases separated the two germline ends. CDR1 is LNHDA, CDR2 SQIVND, per germline (reference sequence).

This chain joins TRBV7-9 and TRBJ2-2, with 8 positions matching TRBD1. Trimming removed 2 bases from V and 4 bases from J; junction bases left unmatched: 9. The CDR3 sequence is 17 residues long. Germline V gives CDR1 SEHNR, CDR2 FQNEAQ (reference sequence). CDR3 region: CASSLFLGTGRTGELFF. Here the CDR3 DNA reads TGTGCCAGCAGCTTATTTCTCGGGACAGGCCGCACCGGGGAGCTGTTTTTT.

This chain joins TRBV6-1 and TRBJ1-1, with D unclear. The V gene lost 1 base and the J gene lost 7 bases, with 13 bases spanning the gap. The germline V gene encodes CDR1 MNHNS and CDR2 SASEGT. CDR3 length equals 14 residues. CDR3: CASSEVGDGFEAFF. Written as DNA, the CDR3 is TGTGCCAGCAGTGAAGTGGGCGACGGTTTTGAAGCTTTCTTT.

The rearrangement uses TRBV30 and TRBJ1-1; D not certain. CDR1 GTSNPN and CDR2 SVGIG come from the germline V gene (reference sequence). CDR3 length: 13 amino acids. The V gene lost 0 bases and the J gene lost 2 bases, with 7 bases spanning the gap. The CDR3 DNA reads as TGTGCCTGGAGTGTAGCCCAAAACACTGAAGCTTTCTTT. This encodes CAWSVAQNTEAFF.

Here the CDR3 DNA reads TGTGCCAGCAGCGTGGGGGGGGGCACAGATACGCAGTATTTT. The encoded protein is CASSVGGGTDTQYF. This chain uses TRBV5-4 with TRBJ2-3; TRBD2 matches at 7 bases. Germline assignment: CDR1 SGHNT and CDR2 YYREEE (reference sequence). V gave up 4 bases and J gave up 1 base; unmatched junction bases: 3. The CDR3 consists of 14 residues.

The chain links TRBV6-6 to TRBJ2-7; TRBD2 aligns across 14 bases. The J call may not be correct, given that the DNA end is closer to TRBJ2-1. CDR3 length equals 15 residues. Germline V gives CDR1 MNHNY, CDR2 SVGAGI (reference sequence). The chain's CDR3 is CASSKTSGGAGEQFF. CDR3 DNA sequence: TGTGCCAGCAGTAAGACTAGCGGGGGGGCAGGTGAGCAGTTCTTC.

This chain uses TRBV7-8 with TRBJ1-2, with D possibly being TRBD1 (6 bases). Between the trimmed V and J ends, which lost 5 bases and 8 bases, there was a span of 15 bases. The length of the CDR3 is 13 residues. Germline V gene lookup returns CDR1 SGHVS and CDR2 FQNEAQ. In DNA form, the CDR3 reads TGTGCCAGCAGCCCGTTACAGGGAACGGGCTACACCTTC. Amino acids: CASSPLQGTGYTF.

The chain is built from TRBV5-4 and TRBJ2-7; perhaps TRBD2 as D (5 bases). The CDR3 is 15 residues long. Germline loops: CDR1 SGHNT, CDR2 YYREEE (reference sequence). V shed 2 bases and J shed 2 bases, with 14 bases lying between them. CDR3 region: CASSLGTGITYEQYF. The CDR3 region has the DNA TGTGCCAGCAGCTTAGGAACCGGGATAACCTACGAGCAGTACTTC. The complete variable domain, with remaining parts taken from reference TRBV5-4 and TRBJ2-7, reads ETGVTQSPTHLIKTRGQQVTLRCSSQSGHNTVSWYQQALGQGPQFIFQYYREEENGRGNFPPRFSGLQFPNYSSELNVNALELDDSALYLCASSLGTGITYEQYFGPGTRLTVT.

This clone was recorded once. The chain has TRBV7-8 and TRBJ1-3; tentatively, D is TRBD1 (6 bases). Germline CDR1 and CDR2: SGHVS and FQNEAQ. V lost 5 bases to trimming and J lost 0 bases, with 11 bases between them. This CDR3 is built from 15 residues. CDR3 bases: TGTGCCAGCAGCCAGGACAGAATCTCTGGAAACACCATATATTTT. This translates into CASSQDRISGNTIYF.

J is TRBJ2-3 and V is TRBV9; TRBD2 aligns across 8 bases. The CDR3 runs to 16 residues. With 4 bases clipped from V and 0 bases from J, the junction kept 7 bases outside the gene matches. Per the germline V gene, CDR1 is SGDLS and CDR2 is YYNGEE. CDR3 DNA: TGTGCCAGCAGCCGCGCGGGGGGCGGCAGCACAGATACGCAGTATTTT. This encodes CASSRAGGGSTDTQYF.

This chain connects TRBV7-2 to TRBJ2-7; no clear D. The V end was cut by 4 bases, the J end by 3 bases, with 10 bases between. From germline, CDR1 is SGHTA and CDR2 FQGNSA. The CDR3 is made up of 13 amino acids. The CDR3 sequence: CASSSRRLYEQYF. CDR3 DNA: TGTGCCAGCAGCTCTCGCAGGCTCTACGAGCAGTACTTC.

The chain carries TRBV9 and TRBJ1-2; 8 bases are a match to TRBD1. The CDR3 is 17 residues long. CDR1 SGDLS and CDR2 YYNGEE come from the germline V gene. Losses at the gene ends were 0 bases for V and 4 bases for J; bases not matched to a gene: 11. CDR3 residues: CASSVGSASGGLYGYTF. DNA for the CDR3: TGTGCCAGCAGCGTAGGATCGGCGTCAGGGGGCCTCTATGGCTACACCTTC.

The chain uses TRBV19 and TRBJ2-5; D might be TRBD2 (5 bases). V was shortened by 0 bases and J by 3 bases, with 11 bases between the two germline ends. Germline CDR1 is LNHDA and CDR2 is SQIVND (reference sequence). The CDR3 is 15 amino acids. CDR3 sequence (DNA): TGTGCCAGTAGTATAGACGAGGGCAGGAAAGAGACCCAGTACTTC. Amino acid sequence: CASSIDEGRKETQYF.

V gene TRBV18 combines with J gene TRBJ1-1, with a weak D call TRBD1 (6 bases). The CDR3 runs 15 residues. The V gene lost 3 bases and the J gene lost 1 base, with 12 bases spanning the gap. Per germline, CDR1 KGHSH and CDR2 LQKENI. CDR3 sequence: CASSPSTGQNTEAFF. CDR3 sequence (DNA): TGTGCCAGCTCACCTTCGACAGGACAGAACACTGAAGCTTTCTTT.

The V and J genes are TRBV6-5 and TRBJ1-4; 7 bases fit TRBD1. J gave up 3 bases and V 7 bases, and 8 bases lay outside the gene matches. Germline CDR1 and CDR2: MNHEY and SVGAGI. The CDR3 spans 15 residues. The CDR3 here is CASIPTGSPNEKLFF. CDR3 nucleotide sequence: TGTGCCAGCATTCCGACAGGGTCTCCTAATGAAAAACTGTTTTTT.

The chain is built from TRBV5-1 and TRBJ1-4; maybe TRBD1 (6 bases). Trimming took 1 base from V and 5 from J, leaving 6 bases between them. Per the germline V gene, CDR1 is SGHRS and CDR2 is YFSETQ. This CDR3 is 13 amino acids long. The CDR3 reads CASSLTGNEKLFF. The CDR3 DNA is TGCGCCAGCAGCTTGACAGGGAATGAAAAACTGTTTTTT.